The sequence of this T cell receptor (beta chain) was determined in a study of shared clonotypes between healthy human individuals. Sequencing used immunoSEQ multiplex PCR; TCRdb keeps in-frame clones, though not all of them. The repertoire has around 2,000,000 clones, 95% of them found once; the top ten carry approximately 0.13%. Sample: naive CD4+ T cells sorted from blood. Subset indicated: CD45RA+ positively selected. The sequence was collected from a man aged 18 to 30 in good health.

The CDR3 bases are TGTGCCAGCACGGGGAGGGCCGATGGCTACACCTTC. Its protein product is CASTGRADGYTF. The V call is TRBV2, the J call TRBJ1-2; D unclear. V was shortened by 7 bases and J by 6 bases, with 12 bases between the two germline ends. The CDR3 has 12 residues. Germline V gene sequence: CDR1 SNHLY, CDR2 FYNNEI. The variable domain in full, with the rest retrieved from reference TRBV2 and TRBJ1-2, is EPEVTQTPSHQVTQMGQEVILRCVPISNHLYFYWYRQILGQKVEFLVSFYNNEISEKSEIFDDQFSVERPDGSNFTLKIRSTKLEDSAMYFCASTGRADGYTFGSGTRLTVV.